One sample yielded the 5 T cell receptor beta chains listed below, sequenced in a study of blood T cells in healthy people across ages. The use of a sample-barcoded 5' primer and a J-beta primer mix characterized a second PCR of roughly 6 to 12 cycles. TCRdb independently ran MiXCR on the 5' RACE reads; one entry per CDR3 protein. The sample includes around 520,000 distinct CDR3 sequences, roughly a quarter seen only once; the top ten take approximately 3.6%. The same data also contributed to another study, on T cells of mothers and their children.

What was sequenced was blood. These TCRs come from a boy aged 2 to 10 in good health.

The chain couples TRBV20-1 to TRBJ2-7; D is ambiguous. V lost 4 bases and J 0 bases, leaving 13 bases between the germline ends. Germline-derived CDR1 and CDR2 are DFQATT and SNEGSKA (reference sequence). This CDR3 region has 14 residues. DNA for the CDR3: TGCAGTGCTAAAGGACGGGTAAGCTCCTACGAGCAGTACTTC. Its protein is CSAKGRVSSYEQYF.

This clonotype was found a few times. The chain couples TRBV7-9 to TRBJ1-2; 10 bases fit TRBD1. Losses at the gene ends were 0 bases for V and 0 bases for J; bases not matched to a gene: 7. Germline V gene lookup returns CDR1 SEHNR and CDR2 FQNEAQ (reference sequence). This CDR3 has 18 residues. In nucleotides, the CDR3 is TGTGCCAGCAGCTTAGCCGGGACAGGGGAGCATGCTAACTATGGCTACACCTTC. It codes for CASSLAGTGEHANYGYTF.

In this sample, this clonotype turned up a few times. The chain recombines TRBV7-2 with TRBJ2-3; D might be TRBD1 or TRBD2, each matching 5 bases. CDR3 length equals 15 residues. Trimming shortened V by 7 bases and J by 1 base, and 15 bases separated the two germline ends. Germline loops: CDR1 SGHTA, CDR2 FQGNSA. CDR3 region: CASKGPALGTDTQYF. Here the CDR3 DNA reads TGTGCCAGCAAGGGACCTGCCCTTGGCACAGATACGCAGTATTTT.

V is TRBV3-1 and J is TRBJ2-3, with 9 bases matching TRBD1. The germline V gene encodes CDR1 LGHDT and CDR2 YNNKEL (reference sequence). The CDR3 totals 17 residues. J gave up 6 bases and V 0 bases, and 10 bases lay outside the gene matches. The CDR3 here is CASSQEQWDRAADTQYF. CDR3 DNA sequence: TGTGCCAGCAGCCAAGAACAGTGGGACAGGGCTGCGGATACGCAGTATTTT.

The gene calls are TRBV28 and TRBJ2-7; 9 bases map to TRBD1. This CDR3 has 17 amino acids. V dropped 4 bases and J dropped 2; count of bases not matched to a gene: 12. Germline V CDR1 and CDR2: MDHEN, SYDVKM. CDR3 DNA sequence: TGTGCCAGCAGTTCACCTAGCCCCGGACAGGGGACCTACGAGCAGTACTTC. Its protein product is CASSSPSPGQGTYEQYF.